A selection of T cell receptor beta chains follows, all from one sample in a study of shared clonotypes between healthy human individuals. Sequencing was performed with immunoSEQ multiplex PCR; in TCRdb, only in-frame clones are kept and a portion is missing. The table lists fewer than 650,000 clones, less than 80% of them singletons. Sequenced: PBMCs. These receptors were obtained from a woman in her thirties or forties in good health. Some clones in this sample may be carry-over from other donors' samples. The CDR3 runs from the conserved cysteine through the conserved F or W. Fields, in order: J gene, clone size, D gene, V gene, CDR3 DNA, CDR3 protein. A D gene is named only where the DNA matches it firmly. Clone size is not always given. Where it is, it says once, few, many or a class for expanded clones.

>TRBJ2-3|few|NA|TRBV18
TGTGCCAGCTCACCTCTTGGAGACACAGATACGCAGTATTTT
CASSPLGDTDTQYF
>TRBJ2-3|NA|TRBD2|TRBV9
TGTGCCAGCAGTGAACTACCGGGACTAGCGGTTAGCACAGATACGCAGTATTTT
CASSELPGLAVSTDTQYF
>TRBJ2-7|NA|TRBD2|TRBV28
TGTGCCAGCAGTACACGCGTGACTAGCGGCTCCTACGAGCAGTACTTC
CASSTRVTSGSYEQYF
>TRBJ1-1|NA|NA|TRBV5-1
TGCGCCAGCAGCCCCGACGGGGACACTGAACCTTTCTTT
CASSPDGDTEPFF
>TRBJ1-2|NA|TRBD1|TRBV28
TGTGCCAGCAGAAGGGGGCGCGGCTATGGCTACACCTTC
CASRRGRGYGYTF
>TRBJ2-2|few|NA|TRBV29-1
TGCAGCGTTGAAAAGACCGGGGAGCTGTTTTTT
CSVEKTGELFF
>TRBJ1-1|few|TRBD1|TRBV19
TGTGCCAGTAGTTCAGGGGGCACTGAAGCTTTCTTT
CASSSGGTEAFF
>TRBJ1-1|NA|NA|TRBV10-3
TGTGCCATCAGTGAGTCGGGGGCAGGGAACACTGAAGCTTTCTTT
CAISESGAGNTEAFF
>TRBJ1-2|many|NA|TRBV29-1
TGCAGCGTTGCTTATACCTCGGGATGGGGGCAGGGCTACACCTTC
CSVAYTSGWGQGYTF
>TRBJ2-3|NA|TRBD2|TRBV27
TGTGCCAGCAGTTTAACCTCGGCGGGAGCTTCCCCAGATACGCAGTATTTT
CASSLTSAGASPDTQYF
>TRBJ1-2|NA|NA|TRBV4-2
TGTGCCAGCAGCCAACCTAATGACGGGGGGCGGAACTATGGCTACACCTTC
CASSQPNDGGRNYGYTF
>TRBJ2-3|NA|NA|TRBV5-1
TGCGCCAGCAGCTTGGAAGGGCGAGAATTAGATACGCAGTATTTT
CASSLEGRELDTQYF
>TRBJ2-6|NA|TRBD1|TRBV5-4
TGTGCCAGCAGCCTGGACAGGATCCAATCTGGGGCCAACGTCCTGACTTTC
CASSLDRIQSGANVLTF
>TRBJ1-2|once|TRBD1|TRBV27
TGTGCCAGCAGCCGTTACGGACAGGGGAACCCAGCTAACTATGGCTACACCTTC
CASSRYGQGNPANYGYTF
>TRBJ2-7|NA|TRBD2|TRBV6-1
TGTGCCGCCGGGGGTAGCGGGAGCCCCCTCGAGCAGTACTTC
CAAGGSGSPLEQYF
>TRBJ2-6|NA|NA|TRBV5-4
TGTGCCAGCAGCTTGGTTACTAGCCGAACTGGGGCCAACGTCCTGACTTTC
CASSLVTSRTGANVLTF
>TRBJ2-7|few|TRBD2|TRBV10-2
TGCGCCAGCAGGGCCACTAGCGGGAGGGGCTACGAGCAGTACTTC
CASRATSGRGYEQYF
>TRBJ2-5|NA|NA|TRBV18
TGTGCCAGCTCACCCTTTACCGCGGAGAGGGGAGAGACCCAGTACTTC
CASSPFTAERGETQYF
>TRBJ1-2|NA|TRBD1|TRBV10-2
TGCGCCAGCAGTGACCCCGGGACAGGTAGCGGCTACACCTTC
CASSDPGTGSGYTF
>TRBJ1-4|few|NA|TRBV18
TGTGCCAGCTCACCACCAGTGGCAACTAATGAAAAACTGTTTTTT
CASSPPVATNEKLFF
>TRBJ2-5|NA|NA|TRBV30
TGTGCCGGCCGGGGTGTCGGTGAGACCCAGTACTTC
CAGRGVGETQYF
>TRBJ2-3|once|NA|TRBV7-2
TGTGCCAGCAGCTCGGGTGGAGGGATCACTTTCACAGATACGCAGTATTTT
CASSSGGGITFTDTQYF
>TRBJ2-3|NA|NA|TRBV19
TGTGCCAGTAGCTTAGGGGGAGATACGCAGTATTTT
CASSLGGDTQYF
>TRBJ1-3|many|NA|TRBV7-2
TGTGCCAGCAGCTGGGACGGATTCTCTGGAAACACCATATATTTT
CASSWDGFSGNTIYF
>TRBJ2-1|NA|NA|TRBV5-1
TGCGCCAGCAGCTTGGAAGGGCCCGCCTACAATGAGCAGTTCTTC
CASSLEGPAYNEQFF
>TRBJ2-7|NA|NA|TRBV5-4
TGTGCCAGCAGCTCCGGACGGAACTCCTACGAGCAGTACTTC
CASSSGRNSYEQYF